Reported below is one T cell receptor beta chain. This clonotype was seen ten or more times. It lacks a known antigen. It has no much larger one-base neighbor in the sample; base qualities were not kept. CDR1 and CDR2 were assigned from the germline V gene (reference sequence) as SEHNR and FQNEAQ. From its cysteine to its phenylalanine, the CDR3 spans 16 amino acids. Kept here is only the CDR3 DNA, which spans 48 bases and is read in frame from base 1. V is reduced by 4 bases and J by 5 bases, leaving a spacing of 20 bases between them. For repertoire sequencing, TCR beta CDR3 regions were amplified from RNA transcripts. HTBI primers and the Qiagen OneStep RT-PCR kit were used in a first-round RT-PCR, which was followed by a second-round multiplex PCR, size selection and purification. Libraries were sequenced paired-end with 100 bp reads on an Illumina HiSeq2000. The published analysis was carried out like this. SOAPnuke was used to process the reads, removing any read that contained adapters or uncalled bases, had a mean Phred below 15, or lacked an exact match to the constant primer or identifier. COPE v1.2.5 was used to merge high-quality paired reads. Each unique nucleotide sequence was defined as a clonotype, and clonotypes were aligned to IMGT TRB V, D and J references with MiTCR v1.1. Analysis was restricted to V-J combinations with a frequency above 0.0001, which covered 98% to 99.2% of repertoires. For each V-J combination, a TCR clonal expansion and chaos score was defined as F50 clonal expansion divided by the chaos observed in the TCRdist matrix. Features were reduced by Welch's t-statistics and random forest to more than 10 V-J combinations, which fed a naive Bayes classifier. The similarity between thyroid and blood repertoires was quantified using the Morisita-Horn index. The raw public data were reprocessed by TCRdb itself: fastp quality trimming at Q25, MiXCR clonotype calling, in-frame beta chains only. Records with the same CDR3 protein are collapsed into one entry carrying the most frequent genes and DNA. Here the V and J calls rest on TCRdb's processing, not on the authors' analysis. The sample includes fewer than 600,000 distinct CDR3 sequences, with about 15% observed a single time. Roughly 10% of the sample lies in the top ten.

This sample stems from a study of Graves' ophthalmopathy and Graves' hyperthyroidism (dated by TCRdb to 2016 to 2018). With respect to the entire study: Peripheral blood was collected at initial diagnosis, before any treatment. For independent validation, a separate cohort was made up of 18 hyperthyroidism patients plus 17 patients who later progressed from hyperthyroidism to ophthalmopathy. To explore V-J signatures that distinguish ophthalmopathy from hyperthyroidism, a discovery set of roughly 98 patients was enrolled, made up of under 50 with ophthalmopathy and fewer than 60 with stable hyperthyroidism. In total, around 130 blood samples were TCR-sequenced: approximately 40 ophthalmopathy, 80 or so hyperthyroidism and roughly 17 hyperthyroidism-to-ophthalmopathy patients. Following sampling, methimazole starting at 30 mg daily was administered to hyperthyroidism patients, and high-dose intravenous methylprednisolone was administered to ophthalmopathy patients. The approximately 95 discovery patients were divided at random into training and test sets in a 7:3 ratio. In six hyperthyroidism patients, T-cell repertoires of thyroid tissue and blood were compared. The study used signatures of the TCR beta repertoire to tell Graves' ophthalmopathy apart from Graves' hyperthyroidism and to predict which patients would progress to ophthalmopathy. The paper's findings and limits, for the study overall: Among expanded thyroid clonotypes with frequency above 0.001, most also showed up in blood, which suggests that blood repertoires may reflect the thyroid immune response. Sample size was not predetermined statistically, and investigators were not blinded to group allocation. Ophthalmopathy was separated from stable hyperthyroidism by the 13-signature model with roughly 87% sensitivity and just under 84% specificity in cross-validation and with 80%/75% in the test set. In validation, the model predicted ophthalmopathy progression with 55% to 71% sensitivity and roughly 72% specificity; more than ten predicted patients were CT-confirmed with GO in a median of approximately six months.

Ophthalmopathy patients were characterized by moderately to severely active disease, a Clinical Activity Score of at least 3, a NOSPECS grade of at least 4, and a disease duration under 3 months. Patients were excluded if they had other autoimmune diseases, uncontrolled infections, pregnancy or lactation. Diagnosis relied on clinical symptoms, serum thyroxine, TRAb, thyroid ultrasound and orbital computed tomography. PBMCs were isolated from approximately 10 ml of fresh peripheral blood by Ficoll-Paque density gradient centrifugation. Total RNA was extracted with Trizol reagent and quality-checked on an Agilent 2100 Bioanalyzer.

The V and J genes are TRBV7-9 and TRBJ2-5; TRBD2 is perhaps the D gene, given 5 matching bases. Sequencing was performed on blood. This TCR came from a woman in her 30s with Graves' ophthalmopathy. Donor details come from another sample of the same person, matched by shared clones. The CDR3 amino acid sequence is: CASSSLETSRRETQYF. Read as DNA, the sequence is TGTGCCAGCAGCTCCCTAGAAACTAGTAGGCGGGAGACCCAGTACTTC.